This T cell receptor (beta chain) appears in the sequencing data of a study of OX40 agonist ivuxolimab in advanced cancers. The wider study: Partial responses occurred in three patients (one hepatocellular carcinoma, two cutaneous melanoma). Regarding the study as a whole: With doses of 0.1 to 3.0 mg/kg, CD4+ and CD8+ blood T cells had undergone clonal expansion by week 6.

As to this clone: Its target is not known.

Germline V CDR1 and CDR2: MGHRA, YSYEKL. V lost 4 bases and J 6 bases, leaving 9 bases between the germline ends. This CDR3 comprises 13 residues. The protocol was immunoSEQ multiplex PCR, while the TCRdb copy is restricted to in-frame clones and leaves out a portion. The table lists under 85,000 clones, 80% to 90% of them singletons. This chain connects TRBV4-1 to TRBJ2-2, with unresolved D. The sequence was collected from an adult with an advanced solid tumor such as melanoma, head and neck, liver or kidney cancer. The sequences come from CD4+ or CD8+ T cells sorted from blood, collected in a trial of the OX40 agonist ivuxolimab. CDR3 sequence (DNA): TGCGCCAGCAGCCGCGGCGTAGCCGGGGAGCTGTTTTTT. Protein sequence: CASSRGVAGELFF.